This TCR beta chain is from a study of a mutant IDH1 vaccine in newly diagnosed glioma. The wider study: Radiotherapy alone preceded vaccination by 4-6 weeks; alternatively, vaccination started with temozolomide cycles.

Study-level points and caveats: With respect to changes in top peripheral T cell clonotypes, pseudoprogression seemed unrelated.

Time point described: week 11, during vaccination. Doses consisted of 300 ug of mutant IDH1 20-mer peptide each, paired with topical imiquimod. Per the germline V gene, CDR1 is LGHNA and CDR2 is YNFKEQ. This CDR3 spans 15 amino acids. V was pared by 3 bases and J by 4 bases, with 6 bases of the junction left unmatched. Repertoires were generated with immunoSEQ multiplex PCR, while TCRdb's copy carries only in-frame clones and drops some. The sample lists about 62,000 clones; approximately 89% were seen once. Comment on this clone: What it recognizes is unknown.

The chain employs TRBV4-2 and TRBJ2-3; 8 bases agree with TRBD1. The clonotype comes from a man in his forties or fifties with glioma. The sample consisted of PBMCs, taken from a glioma patient whose treatment included an IDH1 peptide vaccine. CDR3 DNA sequence: TGTGCCAGCAGCCATTTGCAGGGGGCTGCAGATACGCAGTATTTT. This encodes CASSHLQGAADTQYF.